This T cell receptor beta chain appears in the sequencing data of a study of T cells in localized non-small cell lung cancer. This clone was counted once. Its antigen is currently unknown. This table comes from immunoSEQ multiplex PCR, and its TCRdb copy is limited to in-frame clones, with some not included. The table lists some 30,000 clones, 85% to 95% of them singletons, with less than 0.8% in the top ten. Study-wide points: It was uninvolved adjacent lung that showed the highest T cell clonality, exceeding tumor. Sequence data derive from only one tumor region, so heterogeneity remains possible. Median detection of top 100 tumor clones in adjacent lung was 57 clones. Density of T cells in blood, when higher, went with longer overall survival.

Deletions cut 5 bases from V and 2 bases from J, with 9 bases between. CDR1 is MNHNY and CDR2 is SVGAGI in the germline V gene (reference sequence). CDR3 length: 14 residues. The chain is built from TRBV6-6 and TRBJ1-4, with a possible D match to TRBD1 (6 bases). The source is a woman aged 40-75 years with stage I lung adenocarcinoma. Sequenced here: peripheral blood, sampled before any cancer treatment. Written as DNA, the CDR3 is TGTGCCAGCAGTCCCAGGGGCACTAATGAAAAACTGTTTTTT. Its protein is CASSPRGTNEKLFF.